This T cell receptor (beta chain) was identified in a study of T cells in Graves' hyperthyroidism and ophthalmopathy (dated by TCRdb to between 2018 and 2020). Some background on the complete study: Peripheral blood samples were taken at the time of initial diagnosis, prior to any treatment. To identify distinguishing TCR V-J signatures, a discovery cohort of around 100 patients was used, comprising 40 to 45 with Graves' ophthalmopathy and around 60 with stable Graves' hyperthyroidism. Whether ophthalmopathy could be predicted prospectively was tested in an independent validation cohort made up of fewer than 20 hyperthyroidism patients plus 17 patients who later progressed to ophthalmopathy. The approximately 100 discovery patients were divided at random into training and test sets in a 7:3 ratio. In addition, the study compared T-cell repertoires in thyroid tissue and in blood from six Graves' hyperthyroidism patients. After blood sampling, hyperthyroidism patients were treated with methimazole at a starting dose of 30 mg daily, and ophthalmopathy patients were treated with high-dose intravenous methylprednisolone. According to the paper, TCR Vbeta CDR3 sequencing was carried out on about 140 peripheral blood samples, which came from 40 to 45 ophthalmopathy, approximately 72 hyperthyroidism and about 17 progressor patients.

TCR beta CDR3 regions were amplified from RNA transcripts. The first round of RT-PCR for the TCR CDR3 was performed with the HTBI primer set and the Qiagen OneStep RT-PCR kit. The libraries were constructed in a second round of multiplex PCR and then size-selected and purified. Libraries were sequenced paired-end with 100 bp reads on an Illumina HiSeq2000. The authors' analysis ran thus. SOAPnuke was used to process the raw data, removing reads that contained adapters or uncalled bases, had a mean Phred below 15, or lacked an exact match to the constant primer or identifier. High-quality paired reads were merged using COPE v1.2.5, and each unique nucleotide sequence was defined as a clonotype. MiTCR v1.1 was used to align the clonotypes against IMGT TRBV, TRBD and TRBJ reference segments. The analysis was restricted to V-J combinations with a frequency above 0.0001, which together covered roughly 99% of the repertoires. A TCS score was defined as the ratio of F50 (clonal expansion) to E x V (chaos), with BLOSUM62-based TCRdist applied between CDR3 peptides within each V-J. Welch's t-statistics and random forest reduced 450 to 600 V-J features to 13, which were used in a naive Bayes classifier (R e1071). TCRdb trimmed public reads at Q25 via fastp, called clones via MiXCR and kept in-frame beta chains. Identical CDR3 proteins give one entry, which carries the most common genes and DNA. In this record, the V and J calls reflect TCRdb's handling and not the investigators' own analysis. This sample lists 300,000 to 400,000 distinct CDR3 sequences; 15% to 20% were detected once. Less than 65% of the sample belongs to the ten largest clones.

Looking up the germline V gene yields CDR1 MDHEN and CDR2 SYDVKM. V trim: 5 bases; J trim: 5 bases; unmatched bases: 7. The CDR3 sequence holds 15 residues, the cysteine and phenylalanine included. Left in the record is the CDR3 DNA by itself, 45 bases read in frame from the first base. Here is what the overall study found, with its caveats: A 13 V-J signature model separated ophthalmopathy from stable hyperthyroidism, with around 90% sensitivity and around 84% specificity in cross-validation and 80%/75% in testing. Sample size was not statistically predetermined, and blinding of investigators to group allocation was not performed. In validation, the model predicted progression to ophthalmopathy with approximately 71% sensitivity and 72% to 75% specificity, a median of roughly seven months before onset. Most expanded thyroid clonotypes (frequency above 0.001) were also detected in blood, suggesting blood repertoires may reflect thyroid immune responses.

A patient counted as having stable Graves' hyperthyroidism if no progression to ophthalmopathy occurred over 18 months of follow-up. Hyperthyroidism patients were newly diagnosed, with disease duration under 2 months, and aged 18 to 65 years. Patients with uncontrolled infections, other autoimmune diseases, pregnancy or lactation were excluded. Diagnoses were established on the basis of clinical symptoms, serum thyroxine and TRAb, thyroid ultrasound, and orbital computed tomography. Ficoll-Paque density gradient centrifugation was used to isolate PBMCs from around 10 ml of fresh peripheral blood. Total RNA was extracted with Trizol reagent, and quality was checked on an Agilent 2100 Bioanalyzer. On this clonotype itself: The specificity of this receptor is unknown. Base qualities are not at hand, and no much larger clone is one base apart.

Sequenced: blood. This chain joins TRBV28 to TRBJ1-1; 11 central bases correspond to TRBD1. The origin of this receptor is a woman between 45 and 65 years old with Graves' hyperthyroidism. At the DNA level, the sequence is TGTGCCAGCAGTCTTCCGGGACAGGGGGGAACTGAAGCTTTCTTT. Its product reads: CASSLPGQGGTEAFF.